This T cell receptor (beta chain) was obtained from a study of T cell responses to AZD1222 COVID-19 vaccine (dated by TCRdb to about 2021). Study-wide context: AZD1222 recipients with second doses at about 4 weeks or about 12 weeks were pooled, because spike-specific TCR depth and breadth did not differ between schedules. A total of 230 to 250 trial participants underwent TCR sequencing, of whom 200 to 220 had received two doses of AZD1222 and around 26 had received two doses of the MenACWY control vaccine. Trial participants were enrolled into age subgroups of 18-55, 56-69 and 70-plus years, which contained approximately 150, 28 and 58 TCR-sequenced participants, respectively.

As to this clone: The antigen this receptor binds is unknown. No much larger clonotype is one base removed from it; base qualities were not supplied.

The CDR3 regions of human TCRbeta chains were subjected to immunosequencing. As for the authors' bioinformatics: Repertoire TCRs were checked for matches against a reference library of SARS-CoV-2-specific TCRs that had been generated using the MIRA antigen-specificity platform. Breadth was defined as the fraction of unique TCRs that were SARS-CoV-2-associated, and depth was defined as the fraction of total T cells that were SARS-CoV-2-associated. Each spike-specific TCR was assigned to its reactive spike region and to a CD4 or CD8 class using the MIRA data. Log10-transformed breadth and depth values were compared by one-way ANOVA with Sidak's multiple comparisons tests. The source is immuneACCESS, and TCRdb retained only in-frame sequences with V and J called. Part of the clones is not carried over; for the studies checked, unresolved V genes explain less than half of this, and the remainder is unexplained. V and J calls plus clone size are reproduced from that table; the DNA served to infer D and trimming. The sample records some 140,000 clones, 90% of which are singletons. The biggest ten clones account for approximately 17% of the sample.

The research as a whole found: No day 14 peak-response samples were available, so repertoires were characterized only after the peak T cell response. Reportedly, close to half of the unique spike-specific TCRs recognized epitopes lying outside the regions that are mutated in the B.1.351 and B.1.1.7 variants. Participants were mostly white British and included more females than males, and it was suggested by the authors that clonal diversity may have been underestimated. Conclusions about previously exposed vaccinees are limited because only 6 or 7 AZD1222 recipients were SARS-CoV-2 seropositive at baseline. Spike-specific TCR breadth and depth rose significantly after two AZD1222 doses compared with day 0 and with MenACWY recipients. The 56-69-year group was small, and its depth increase did not reach significance, likely because of low power. Vaccine-associated CD4 TCRs spanned the whole spike protein, with dominant responses in regions 160-218 and 743-854.

This sample's time point label indicates: baseline before first vaccination. Samples from vaccinated people were obtained from the UK trials COV001 and COV002, which included a single-blind randomized controlled phase 2/3 trial of AZD1222 (ChAdOx1 nCoV-19) in healthy adults. Trial participant PBMC samples were collected at day 0 and day 28 after the second dose for TCRbeta chain sequencing. Including cysteine and phenylalanine, the CDR3 has 11 amino acids. Only the CDR3 portion is preserved as DNA: 33 bases, with reading frame beginning at the first base. V is shortened by 3 bases, J by 4 bases, and the region joining them spans 7 bases. The germline V gene (reference sequence) specifies DFQATT as CDR1 and SNEGSKA as CDR2.

Here the chain combines TRBV20-1 and TRBJ2-7, with the D gene not confidently named. The source is an adult in good health. The input for sequencing was peripheral blood, taken on day 0 of AZD1222 vaccination. The nucleotide sequence reads TGCAGTGCTAGTTCTCTGTACGAGCAGTACTTC. Its translation reads: CSASSLYEQYF.